Below are 7 T cell receptor beta chains sequenced from a single sample in a study of beta chain features in type 1 diabetes. General study points: TCRB CDR3s were moderately but significantly shorter in Type 1 diabetes patients in all four CD4+ subsets.

Their target antigens are unknown. Sequenced material consisted of expressed TCRB transcripts (all of the isolated RNA was reverse transcribed). Produced via immunoSEQ multiplex PCR; TCRdb's table is partial and in-frame only. The sample shows 300,000 to 400,000 clones, 9.6% of them seen only once. The material sequenced was central memory CD4+ T cells from blood. Every receptor here comes from a man aged 30 to 39 with type 1 diabetes.

The rearrangement uses TRBV4-1 and TRBJ1-5, with 9 bases that match TRBD1. With 4 bases clipped from V and 7 bases from J, the junction kept 14 bases outside the gene matches. This CDR3 region has 17 residues. Germline CDR1 is MGHRA and CDR2 is YSYEKL. The CDR3 DNA reads TGCGCCAGCAGCCGGGACAGGGCGCGAGCACCGGGGCAGCCCCAGCATTTT. Translated: CASSRDRARAPGQPQHF.

The chain has TRBV11-2 and TRBJ1-1, with TRBD1 matching 8 bases. CDR1 SGHAT and CDR2 FQNNGV come from the germline V gene. J was trimmed by 7 bases and V by 3 bases; bases with no gene match: 10. The CDR3 loop spans 15 amino acids. The CDR3 here is CASSFRTGRIGEAFF. DNA for the CDR3: TGTGCCAGCAGCTTTCGGACAGGGAGAATAGGTGAAGCTTTCTTT.

In this sample, this clone turned up many times. The rearrangement links TRBV28 to TRBJ1-2; 8 bases are shared with TRBD1. The CDR3 loop spans 13 amino acids. V shed 5 bases and J 2 bases; nucleotides not matched to a gene: 1. Germline loops: CDR1 MDHEN, CDR2 SYDVKM. The DNA of the CDR3 is TGTGCCAGCAGTAGACAGGGGAACTATGGCTACACCTTC. Translated: CASSRQGNYGYTF.

The rearrangement links TRBV28 to TRBJ2-5, with 8 positions matching TRBD2. The germline V gene has CDR1 MDHEN and CDR2 SYDVKM. The CDR3 consists of 15 residues. V gave up 2 bases and J gave up 5 bases; unmatched junction bases: 7. CDR3 in amino acids: CASSLIGLARETQYF. The CDR3 DNA sequence: TGTGCCAGCAGTTTAATTGGACTAGCTCGGGAGACCCAGTACTTC. The whole variable domain, remainder taken from reference TRBV28 and TRBJ2-5, is DVKVTQSSRYLVKRTGEKVFLECVQDMDHENMFWYRQDPGLGLRLIYFSYDVKMKEKGDIPEGYSVSREKKERFSLILESASTNQTSMYLCASSLIGLARETQYFGPGTRLLVL.

This clone was observed a few times. The V call is TRBV7-7, the J call TRBJ1-2, with D perhaps TRBD1 (6 bases). This CDR3 is built from 14 residues. V dropped 8 bases and J dropped 2 bases, with 15 bases sitting between them. Germline CDR1 is SSHAT and CDR2 is FNYEAQ (reference sequence). The CDR3 DNA reads as TGTGCCAGCCTTGGGGGCAGGGGAAACTATGGCTACACCTTC. Translation: CASLGGRGNYGYTF.

In this sample, this clone turned up a few times. At one boundary the junction diverges from the germline segment, which might be a read error. The chain combines TRBV10-3 with TRBJ1-1; D gene unclear. Germline assignment: CDR1 ENHRY and CDR2 SYGVKD. The CDR3 is 11 residues long. The CDR3 is CASSSLREAFF. CDR3 coding DNA: TGTGCCAGCAGTTCACTCCGTGAAGCTTTCTTT.

V usage is TRBV18 and J usage is TRBJ1-4; D is perhaps TRBD1 (5 bases). V lost 2 bases and J lost 8, with 12 bases in between. In germline, CDR1 is KGHSH, CDR2 LQKENI. The CDR3 length is 14 residues. CDR3 region: CASSPTDTREKLFF. For the CDR3, the DNA is TGTGCCAGCTCACCAACGGACACCAGGGAAAAACTGTTTTTT.